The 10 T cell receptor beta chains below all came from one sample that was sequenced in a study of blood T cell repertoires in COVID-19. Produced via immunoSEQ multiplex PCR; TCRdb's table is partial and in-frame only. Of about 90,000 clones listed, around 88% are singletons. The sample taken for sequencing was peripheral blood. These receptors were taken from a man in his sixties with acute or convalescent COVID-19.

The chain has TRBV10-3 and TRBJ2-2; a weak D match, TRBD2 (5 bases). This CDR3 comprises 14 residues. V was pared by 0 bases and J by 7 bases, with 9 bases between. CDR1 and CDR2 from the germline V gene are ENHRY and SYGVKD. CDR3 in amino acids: CAISESRSGGELFF. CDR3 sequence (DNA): TGTGCCATCAGTGAGTCGAGAAGCGGCGGGGAGCTGTTTTTT.

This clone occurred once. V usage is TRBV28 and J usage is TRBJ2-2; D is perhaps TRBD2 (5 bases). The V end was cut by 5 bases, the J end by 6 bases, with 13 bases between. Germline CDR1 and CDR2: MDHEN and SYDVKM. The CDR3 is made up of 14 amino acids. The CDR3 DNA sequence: TGTGCCAGCAGTAACCGGGGTTACCCCGGGGAGCTGTTTTTT. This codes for CASSNRGYPGELFF.

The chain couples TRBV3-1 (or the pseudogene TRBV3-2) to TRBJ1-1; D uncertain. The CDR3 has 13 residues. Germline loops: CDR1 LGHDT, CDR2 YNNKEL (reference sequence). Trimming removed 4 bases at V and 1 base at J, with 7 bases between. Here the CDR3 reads CASSLTTNTEAFF. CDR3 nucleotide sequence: TGTGCCAGCAGCCTTACAACGAACACTGAAGCTTTCTTT.

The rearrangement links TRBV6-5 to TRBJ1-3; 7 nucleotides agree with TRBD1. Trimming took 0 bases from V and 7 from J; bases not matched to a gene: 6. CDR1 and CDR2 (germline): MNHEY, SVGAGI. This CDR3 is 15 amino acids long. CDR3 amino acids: CASSYSGQVGNTIYF. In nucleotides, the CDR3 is TGTGCCAGCAGTTACTCCGGACAGGTCGGGAACACCATATATTTT.

DNA for the CDR3: TGCGCCAGCAGCTTGCGAGACAGGGCCCACGAGCAGTACTTC. It codes for CASSLRDRAHEQYF. The chain combines TRBV5-1 with TRBJ2-7; 7 bases align to TRBD1. The CDR3 contains 14 residues. Germline CDR1 is SGHRS and CDR2 is YFSETQ. V trimming: 1 base; J trimming: 5 bases; junction bases outside the gene matches: 6.

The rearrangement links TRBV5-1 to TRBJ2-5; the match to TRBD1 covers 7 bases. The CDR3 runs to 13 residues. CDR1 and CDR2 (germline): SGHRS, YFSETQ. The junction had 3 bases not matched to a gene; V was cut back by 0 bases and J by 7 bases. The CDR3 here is CASSLEGAGTQYF. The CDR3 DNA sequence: TGCGCCAGCAGCTTGGAGGGGGCGGGGACCCAGTACTTC.

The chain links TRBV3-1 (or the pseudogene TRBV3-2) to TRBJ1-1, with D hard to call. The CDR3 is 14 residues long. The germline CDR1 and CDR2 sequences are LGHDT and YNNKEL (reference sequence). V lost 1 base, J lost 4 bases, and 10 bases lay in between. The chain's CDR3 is CASSQGEGSTEAFF. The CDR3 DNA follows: TGTGCCAGCAGCCAAGGAGAAGGGAGCACTGAAGCTTTCTTT.

CDR3 sequence reads: CASSVGTSPRGTDTQYF. CDR3 DNA sequence: TGTGCCAGCAGTGTAGGGACTAGCCCCCGGGGGACAGATACGCAGTATTTT. The V gene is TRBV6-1, the J gene TRBJ2-3, with TRBD2 matching over 9 bases. This CDR3 has 17 residues. Germline-derived CDR1 and CDR2 are MNHNS and SASEGT. V lost 4 bases, J lost 3 bases, and 11 bases stayed unmatched.

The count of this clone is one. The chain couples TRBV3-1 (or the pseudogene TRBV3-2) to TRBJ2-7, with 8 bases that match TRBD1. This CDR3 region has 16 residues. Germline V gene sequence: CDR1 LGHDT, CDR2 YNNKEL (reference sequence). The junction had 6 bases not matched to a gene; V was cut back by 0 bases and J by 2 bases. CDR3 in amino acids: CASSQDLGQATYEQYF. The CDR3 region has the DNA TGTGCCAGCAGCCAAGATCTGGGACAGGCCACCTACGAGCAGTACTTC.

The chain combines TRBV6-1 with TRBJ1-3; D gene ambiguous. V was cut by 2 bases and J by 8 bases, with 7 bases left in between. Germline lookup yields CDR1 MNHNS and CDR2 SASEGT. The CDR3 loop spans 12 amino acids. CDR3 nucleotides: TGTGCCAGCAGTGAAAGTCAGGACACCATATATTTT. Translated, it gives CASSESQDTIYF.